This paragraph reports one T cell receptor (beta chain). Which cohort a participant joined came from the clinical history participants gave. The data are from a study of blood T cell repertoires in COVID-19. Background on the study: Samples of COVID-19 (acute and convalescent) were obtained from the United States, Italy and Spain. The cDNA or gDNA used as material had been derived from T cells, B-cell-depleted T cells, or PBMCs.

The germline V and J ends were trimmed by 7 bases and 1 base, with 11 bases remaining between them. This CDR3 has 12 residues. CDR1 is SQVTM and CDR2 is ANQGSEA in the germline V gene. Methods used by the authors: Reference gene primers were amplified, and this amplification served to estimate nucleated cell counts. Assay: immunoSEQ multiplex PCR; the TCRdb copy retains only in-frame clones and omits some. Clonal size and the V and J genes are those of that table, whereas D and trimming came from the DNA. The table shows about 370,000 clones, with about 90% occurring only once. The chain couples TRBV29-1 to TRBJ2-7; D is undetermined. The sequence derives from a woman in her thirties who had recovered from COVID-19. The material sequenced was PBMCs or T cells enriched from blood (not recorded which). The DNA for the CDR3 is TGCAGCGGCCGAACTACTTCCTACGAGCAGTACTTC. Its translation: CSGRTTSYEQYF.